This T cell receptor (beta chain) was captured by sequencing in a study of cytomegalovirus exposure and HLA in healthy donors (dated by TCRdb to 2016 to 2017). With respect to the entire study: According to an earlier analysis of a few hundred of the donors, roughly 180 million T cells yielded approximately 120 million unique TCR beta sequences and 276 Gb of sequence data. Approximately 310 gigabases of sequencing data and tens of millions of unique TCR sequences were included in an early release covering roughly 700 HLA-typed donors. Of the approximately 400 genotyped donors, 81% fell in the genetic ancestry cluster associated with self-reported Caucasian donors. The aim of the study was to test whether cataloging public T cell receptors could identify signatures of past pathogen exposure. The T cell repertoires of around 670 subjects were profiled by immunosequencing and related to cytomegalovirus serostatus. Besides the first cohort of 666 subjects, a separate validation cohort made up of over 95 different subjects was used. To predict cytomegalovirus infection status, the study combined high-throughput TCR immunosequencing, statistical association of individual TCRs with disease status, and machine learning. To study patterns of TCR occurrence, a later analysis re-analyzed previously published TCR beta repertoires from just over 650 donors and added high-resolution HLA genotyping. The later analysis used no new phenotypic data to find candidate immune exposures, relying instead on TCR beta sequences and their occurrence across donors. An earlier analysis of several hundred of the donors applied high-throughput TCR beta sequencing to assess whether each TCR beta V gene segment acted as functional or pseudogenic. Donor age, sex, ethnicity and CMV serostatus were collected together with the repertoire data. A later genetic analysis used genome-wide SNP genotypes for about 60% of the 666 donors, treating that subset as a discovery cohort. Every repertoire in the discovery cohort had been generated on one and the same sequencing platform. Both class I and class II loci were covered by HLA typing, at four-digit resolution. Typing coverage differed by locus: A, B, C, DRB1 and DQB1 were typed in roughly 629-640 donors, DQA1 in about 500, DPA1 in 600 to 610, and DPB1 in approximately 450. Because of strong linkage in the cohort, a handful of DR-DQ haplotypes were treated as single units for association and clustering. Among about 390 genotyped donors of the cohort, an average of about 240,000 unique TCR beta nucleotide sequences were sequenced per donor, about a sixth of them non-productive.

Paper-wide results and their limitations: Roughly 17 rarely observed V segments, including chromosome 9 orphons, were excluded from the earlier analysis of several hundred of the donors because counts were too low. A cluster of highly shared sequence variants was judged likely to be a technical artifact of the sequencing pipeline. Strong co-occurrence of HLA alleles, especially DR and DQ, made assigning TCR associations to individual alleles difficult. In this cohort, only TCR beta chains were sequenced, and detectable features were limited by the absence of alpha or paired-chain data. Roughly uniform sequencing depth across donors was assumed in presence/absence analyses, although this assumption may not hold. A few of the identified cytomegalovirus-associated TCR beta chains were confirmed in vitro to be specific for cytomegalovirus antigens. Correlated functional status among segregating V segments might reflect linkage disequilibrium, but an unknown experimental factor could not be ruled out. Broadly in line with IMGT annotations, most TCR beta V segments showed up in productive rearrangements about 90% or about 30% of the time in an earlier analysis of 450 to 750 of the donors. While some public TCRs were present in many individuals, most TCR sequences turned up only very rarely across donors. The classifier was reported to diagnose cytomegalovirus status with high specificity and sensitivity in both the original cohort and the validation cohort. V-gene and J-gene trimming of TCR beta chains was associated with a missense DCLRE1C variant in a later genetic analysis, and the association was replicated in an independent cohort. According to a later analysis, TCR association rates differed among HLA loci, with DRB1 alleles showing the most associated TCRs and HLA-C alleles showing the fewest. In a later analysis, several top co-occurrence clusters were reported to appear linked to parvovirus B19, influenza, CMV and Epstein-Barr virus. Some IMGT-functional V segments, including TRBV6-2 and TRBV6-3, could not be distinguished by the 87-base-pair reads and were therefore excluded. According to a later genetic analysis, donors in an Asian-associated ancestry cluster had fewer N-insertions in productive TCRs than the approximately 690-donor mean. A later analysis associated 15,000 to 20,000 TCR beta sequences with specific HLA alleles at a false discovery rate of 0.05. According to the authors, the approach could potentially be generalized to other disease states and immunological phenotypes. According to a later analysis, most CMV-associated TCR beta chains appeared to be HLA-restricted, and the HLA associations seemed to be driven largely by CMV exposure. A further reported finding was that TCR beta sequences accurately predicted the HLA-A and HLA-B alleles for most subjects in the first cohort. Because HLA typing was unavailable for some donors at each locus, only the typed subset was used in association tests. In a later analysis, HLA-associated TCR beta chains were found to be more clonally expanded and to have lower generation probabilities than equally common non-associated chains. The only immune exposure information available for the cohort was CMV serostatus. In the study, approximately 160 TCR beta chains were listed as associated with cytomegalovirus.

CDR1 is given as LGHNT and CDR2 as FRNRAP, both from the germline V gene. The CDR3 holds 16 amino acids from the cysteine to the phenylalanine. The read is trimmed to its CDR3 DNA, 48 bases read in frame from base 1. The V end gives up 2 bases and the J end 7 bases, leaving 8 bases in the junction not matched to a gene. This clone was seen only a few times. The antigen it binds to is not known. No much larger clone is present one base from it, and per-base qualities are unavailable. The cohort comprised under 700 healthy bone marrow donors. Cohort members were all nominally healthy when sampled, although unrecorded immune exposures were likely present. The donor was CMV seropositive and belonged to the group of a few hundred seropositive cohort members. A peripheral blood sample was provided by each donor, and peripheral blood mononuclear cells were used for TCR beta sequencing. Genomic DNA was extracted from the blood cell samples with the Qiagen DNeasy Blood Extraction Kit.

The receptor library was made with the immunoSEQ multiplex PCR assay. For the multiplex PCR, a mixture combining 60 forward primers for TCR Vbeta segments and 13 reverse primers for TCR Jbeta segments was used. A multiplex PCR assay on genomic DNA amplified the CDR3 region of rearranged TCR beta genes. The amplified TCR beta libraries were sequenced on the Illumina HiSeq System as 87-base-pair reads. Per the authors' processing: A later analysis counted approximately 76 million unique TCR beta chains across the 550 to 700 repertoires, and 9 million to 14 million of these chains were shared by at least two donors. To remove PCR and sequencing errors, raw reads were error-corrected and collapsed into unique sequences using a nearest-neighbor algorithm that merged closely related sequences. Alignment of CDR3 sequences to IMGT reference sequences was used to assign V, D and J gene segments. Each retained sequence needed at least a six-nucleotide match to both a V gene segment and a J gene segment. Rearrangements were called productive when the CDR3 lacked stop codons and stayed in frame with V and J; all others were non-productive. CDR3 was defined by IMGT convention, running from the second conserved V-encoded cysteine to the conserved J-encoded phenylalanine. Sequences without an unambiguous match to a single V gene segment were excluded from the earlier analysis of about 600 of the donors. In an earlier analysis of almost 600 of the donors, a V segment was called functional when productive rearrangements were above 56.7%, and segregating when the standard deviation between donors exceeded 5%. A statistical classification framework was built to diagnose cytomegalovirus status from the catalog of TCR beta chain sequences. In a later analysis, V and J genes were assigned by comparing TCR nucleotide sequences against IMGT/GENE-DB human TR gene sequences. Using the TCRdist pipeline, a later analysis assigned CDR3 sequences along with most-parsimonious VDJ recombination scenarios. In a later analysis, every TCR beta chain was defined by the combination of its CDR3 amino acid sequence and its V-gene family, and reads without a unique V-gene family were dropped. A later analysis removed roughly 590 highly shared, low-generation-probability nucleotide sequences to deal with suspected cross-contamination and a sequencing artifact. For each public chain, a later analysis derived a clonal expansion index from normalized ranks of inferred template counts within each repertoire. Generation probabilities in a later analysis came from a VDJ recombination model fitted to out-of-frame rearrangements, and those results were checked against IGoR. In a later analysis, hypergeometric tests were used to score TCR-TCR, TCR-HLA and TCR-CMV co-occurrence, with a repertoire-size bias correction applied to TCR pairs. False discovery rates were estimated in a later analysis by permuting HLA or CMV assignments 20 times. In a later analysis, co-occurring TCRs were grouped using DBSCAN, and TCRdist sequence similarity was added for clustering within HLA-allele-positive subsets. For co-occurrence clustering, repertoires with fewer than 30,000 or more than 120,000 public chains were excluded, along with 5 or 6 repertoires with anomalous nucleotide sharing. TCRdb's version of the immuneACCESS table is confined to in-frame rearrangements and falls short of the full clone set. An unresolved V gene accounts for under half of the shortfall where checked; the remainder is of unknown origin. Clone size and V and J calls were adopted from that table, with D and trimming inferred from the DNA. The sample has around 60,000 clones on record, 75% of them singletons. The ten largest clones add up to approximately 22% of the sample.

The source of this sequence is a woman aged 40 to 49 in good health and CMV-seropositive. The rearrangement combines TRBV12-5 with TRBJ2-1, with TRBD1 identical over 10 junction bases. Sequences were obtained from PBMCs. This receptor has the CDR3 CASGLTPRTGGNEQFF. The DNA reads as follows: TGTGCTAGTGGTTTGACCCCTAGGACAGGGGGAAATGAGCAGTTCTTC.